The sequence of this T cell receptor beta chain was determined in a study of T cells in Graves' hyperthyroidism and ophthalmopathy. Exclusion of a patient resulted from uncontrolled infection, other autoimmune disease, pregnancy or lactation. RNA transcripts were the template for amplifying TCR beta CDR3 regions. TCR CDR3 underwent first-round RT-PCR with the HTBI primer set. TCRdb reanalysed the multiplex PCR reads using MiXCR and keeps one entry per CDR3 protein. The data show about 570,000 distinct CDR3 sequences, approximately 44% seen once. Study findings and constraints: Clonotypes that were expanded in thyroid above 0.001 mostly appeared in blood too. Model predictions of ophthalmopathy came a median about six months before onset.

This clonotype has just a few counts. The antigen is unknown. The germline V gene has CDR1 SGHDN and CDR2 FVKESK. V was shortened by 4 bases and J by 4 bases, with 10 bases between the two germline ends. The CDR3 has 13 residues. Sequencing used peripheral blood or thyroid tissue (not recorded which). This sequence was found in an adult woman with Graves' disease, either hyperthyroidism or ophthalmopathy (not recorded which). The gene calls are TRBV14 and TRBJ1-2; D may be TRBD1 (5 bases). The CDR3 nucleotides read TGTGCCAGCAGCCGGACACGAAGCTATGGCTACACCTTC. Its translation is CASSRTRSYGYTF.